This T cell receptor (beta chain) was recorded in a study of blood T cell repertoires in COVID-19. As for the study in general: Italy, Spain and the United States were the sources of the convalescent and acute COVID-19 samples. The analysed material was cDNA or gDNA that came from T cells, B-cell-depleted T cells, or PBMCs.

J gave up 4 bases and V 5 bases, and 8 bases lay outside the gene matches. In germline, CDR1 is LNHDA, CDR2 SQIVND (reference sequence). The CDR3 has 15 amino acids. In the authors' workflow: How many nucleated cells were present was estimated from reference gene primer amplification. Assay used: immunoSEQ multiplex PCR; TCRdb lists only in-frame clones, some missing. D and trimming were read from the DNA, whereas the V and J calls and clone size are those reported in that table. This sample has about 130,000 clones, with about 80% found just once. In its sample, this clone was seen once. This clonotype was sampled from a woman aged 60-75 years with acute or convalescent COVID-19. J is TRBJ1-2 and V is TRBV19; 9 bases are shared with TRBD1. The sequenced sample consisted of peripheral blood. The CDR3 loop is CASSFRDRVSYGYTF. CDR3 sequence (DNA): TGTGCCAGTAGTTTCCGGGACAGGGTTTCCTATGGCTACACCTTC.